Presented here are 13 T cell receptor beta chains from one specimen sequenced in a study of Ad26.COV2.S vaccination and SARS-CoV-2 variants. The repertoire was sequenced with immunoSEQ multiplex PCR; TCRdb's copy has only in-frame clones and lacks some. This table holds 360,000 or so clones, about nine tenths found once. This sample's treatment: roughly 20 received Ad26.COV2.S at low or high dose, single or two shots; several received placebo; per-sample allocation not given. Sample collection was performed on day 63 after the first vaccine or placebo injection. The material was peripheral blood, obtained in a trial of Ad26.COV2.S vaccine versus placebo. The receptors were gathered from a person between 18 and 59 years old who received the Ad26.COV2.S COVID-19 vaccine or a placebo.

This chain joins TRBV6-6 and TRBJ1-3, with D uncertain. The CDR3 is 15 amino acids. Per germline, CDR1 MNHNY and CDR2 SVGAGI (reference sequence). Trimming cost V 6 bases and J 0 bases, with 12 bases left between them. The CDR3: CASSARGSSGNTIYF. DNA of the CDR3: TGTGCCAGCAGCGCCCGAGGTAGCTCTGGAAACACCATATATTTT.

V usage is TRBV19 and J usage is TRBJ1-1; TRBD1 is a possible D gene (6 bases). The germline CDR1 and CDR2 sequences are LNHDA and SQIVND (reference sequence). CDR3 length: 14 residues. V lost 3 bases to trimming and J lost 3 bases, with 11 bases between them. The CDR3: CASSIWGRDTEAFF. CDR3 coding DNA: TGTGCCAGTAGTATCTGGGGGCGAGACACTGAAGCTTTCTTT.

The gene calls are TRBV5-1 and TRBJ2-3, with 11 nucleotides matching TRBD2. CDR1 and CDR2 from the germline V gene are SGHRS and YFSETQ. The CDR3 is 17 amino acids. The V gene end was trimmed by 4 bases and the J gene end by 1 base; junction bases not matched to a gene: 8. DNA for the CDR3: TGCGCCAGCAGCCCTTCCGCGACTAGCGGGGGCACAGATACGCAGTATTTT. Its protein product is CASSPSATSGGTDTQYF.

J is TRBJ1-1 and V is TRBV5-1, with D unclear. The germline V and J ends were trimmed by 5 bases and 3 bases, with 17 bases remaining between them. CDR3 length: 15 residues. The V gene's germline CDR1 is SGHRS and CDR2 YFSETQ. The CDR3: CASSTGNTYYTEAFF. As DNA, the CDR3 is TGCGCCAGCAGTACCGGAAACACCTATTACACTGAAGCTTTCTTT.

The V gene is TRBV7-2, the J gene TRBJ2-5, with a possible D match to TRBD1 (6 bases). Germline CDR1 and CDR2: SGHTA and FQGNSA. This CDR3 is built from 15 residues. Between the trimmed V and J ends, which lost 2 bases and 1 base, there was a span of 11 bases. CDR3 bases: TGTGCCAGCAGCTTAAAGGGGGATCCCCAAGAGACCCAGTACTTC. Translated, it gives CASSLKGDPQETQYF. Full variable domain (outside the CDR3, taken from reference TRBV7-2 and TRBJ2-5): GAGVSQSPSNKVTEKGKDVELRCDPISGHTALYWYRQSLGQGLEFLIYFQGNSAPDKSGLPSDRFSAERTGGSVSTLTIQRTQQEDSAVYLCASSLKGDPQETQYFGPGTRLLVL.

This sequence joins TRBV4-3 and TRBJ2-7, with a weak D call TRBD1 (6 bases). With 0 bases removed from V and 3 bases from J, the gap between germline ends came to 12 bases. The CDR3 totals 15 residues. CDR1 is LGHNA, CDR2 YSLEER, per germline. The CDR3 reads CASSQDPGELYEQYF. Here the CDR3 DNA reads TGCGCCAGCAGCCAAGACCCAGGGGAACTCTACGAGCAGTACTTC.

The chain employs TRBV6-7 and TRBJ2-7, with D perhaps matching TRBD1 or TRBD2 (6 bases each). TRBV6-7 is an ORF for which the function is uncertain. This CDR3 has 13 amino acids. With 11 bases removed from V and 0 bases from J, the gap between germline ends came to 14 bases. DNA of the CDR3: TGTGCCTTCCAGGAGGGGGGCTCCTACGAGCAGTACTTC. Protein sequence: CAFQEGGSYEQYF.

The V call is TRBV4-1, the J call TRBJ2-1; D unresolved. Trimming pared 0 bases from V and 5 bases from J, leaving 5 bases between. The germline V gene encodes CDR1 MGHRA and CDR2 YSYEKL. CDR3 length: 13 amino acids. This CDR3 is CASSQDEHNEQFF. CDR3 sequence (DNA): TGCGCCAGCAGCCAAGATGAACACAATGAGCAGTTCTTC.

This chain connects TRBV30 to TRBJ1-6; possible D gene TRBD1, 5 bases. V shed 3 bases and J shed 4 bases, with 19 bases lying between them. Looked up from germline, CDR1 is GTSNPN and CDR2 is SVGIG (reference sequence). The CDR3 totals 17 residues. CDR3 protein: CAWRRNVGTAYNSPLHF. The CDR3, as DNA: TGTGCCTGGAGGCGAAACGTCGGGACCGCTTATAATTCACCCCTCCACTTT.

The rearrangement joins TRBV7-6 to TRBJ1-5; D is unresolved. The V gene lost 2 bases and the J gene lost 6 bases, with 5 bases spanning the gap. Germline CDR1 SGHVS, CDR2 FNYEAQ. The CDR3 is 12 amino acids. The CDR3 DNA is TGTGCCAGCAGCTTACCTGGTCAGCCCCAGCATTTT. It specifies CASSLPGQPQHF.

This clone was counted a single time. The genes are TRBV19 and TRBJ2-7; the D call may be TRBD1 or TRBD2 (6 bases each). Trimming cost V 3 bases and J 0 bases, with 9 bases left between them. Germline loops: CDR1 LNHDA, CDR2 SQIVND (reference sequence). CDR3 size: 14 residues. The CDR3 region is CASSMRDNSYEQYF. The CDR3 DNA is TGTGCCAGTAGTATGCGGGACAACTCCTACGAGCAGTACTTC.

DNA of the CDR3: TGTGCCAGCAGTTACGGGGCAGCCTCCTACGAGCAGTACTTC. Translation: CASSYGAASYEQYF. The chain uses TRBV6-5 and TRBJ2-7, with a weak D call TRBD1 (5 bases). Germline values: CDR1 MNHEY, CDR2 SVGAGI. The CDR3 has 14 amino acids. The V gene lost 2 bases and the J gene lost 0 bases, with 8 bases spanning the gap.

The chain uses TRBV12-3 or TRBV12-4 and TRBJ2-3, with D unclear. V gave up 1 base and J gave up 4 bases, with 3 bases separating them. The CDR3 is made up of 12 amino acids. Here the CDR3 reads CASSLGADTQYF. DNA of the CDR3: TGTGCCAGCAGTTTAGGAGCAGATACGCAGTATTTT.